Listed here are 31 T cell receptor beta chains from one sample, sequenced in a study of blood T cell repertoires in COVID-19. The data were produced by immunoSEQ multiplex PCR, yet TCRdb's version contains in-frame clones alone and is incomplete. The table has about 310,000 clones, around 89% seen once; the top ten hold approximately 9.8%. What was sequenced was PBMCs or T cells enriched from blood (not recorded which). The receptors were gathered from a woman aged 40 to 50 who had recovered from COVID-19.

This clone occurred once. In nucleotides, the CDR3 is TGTGCCAGCAGCCAAAGGGGCGGGGGTTCCTACGAGCAGTACTTC. This gives the protein CASSQRGGGSYEQYF. This rearrangement joins TRBV3-1 (or the pseudogene TRBV3-2) to TRBJ2-7; 7 nucleotides align to TRBD2. Germline V CDR1 and CDR2: LGHDT, YNNKEL (reference sequence). V lost 2 bases and J lost 1; bases outside the gene matches: 5. The CDR3 loop spans 15 amino acids.

This chain connects TRBV7-9 to TRBJ1-3; D might be TRBD1 (6 bases). Germline V gene sequence: CDR1 SEHNR, CDR2 FQNEAQ (reference sequence). The V end lost 0 bases, the J end lost 0 bases, and 9 bases lay between the germline ends. CDR3 length: 16 amino acids. This chain's CDR3 is CASSLATGGSGNTIYF. CDR3 DNA: TGTGCCAGCAGCTTAGCGACAGGAGGCTCTGGAAACACCATATATTTT. The variable domain in full, with the rest retrieved from reference TRBV7-9 and TRBJ1-3, is DTGVSQNPRHKITKRGQNVTFRCDPISEHNRLYWYRQTLGQGPEFLTYFQNEAQLEKSRLLSDRFSAERPKGSFSTLEIQRTEQGDSAMYLCASSLATGGSGNTIYFGEGSWLTVV.

For the CDR3, the DNA is TGTGCCAGCGCGGCTGTGTCCTACAATGAGCAGTTCTTC. Protein product: CASAAVSYNEQFF. The chain couples TRBV27 to TRBJ2-1; D not resolved. The V end lost 8 bases, the J end lost 1 base, and 9 bases lay between the germline ends. The CDR3 sequence is 13 residues long. Germline-derived CDR1 and CDR2 are MNHEY and SMNVEV (reference sequence).

V is TRBV6-5 and J is TRBJ1-2; D not resolved. V lost 0 bases and J lost 8, with 13 bases in between. Germline V lookup: CDR1 MNHEY, CDR2 SVGAGI. The CDR3 totals 14 residues. Here the CDR3 DNA reads TGTGCCAGCAGTTACTCGGGTTCGGGGATCGGCTACACCTTC. This codes for CASSYSGSGIGYTF.

The V gene is TRBV24-1, the J gene TRBJ2-2; D is uncertain. The CDR3 totals 14 residues. The germline CDR1 and CDR2 sequences are KGHDR and SFDVKD. V lost 0 bases and J lost 5, with 6 bases in between. CDR3 sequence reads: CATSDLFSTGELFF. The CDR3 nucleotides read TGTGCCACCAGTGATTTGTTCAGTACCGGGGAGCTGTTTTTT.

The chain joins TRBV7-8 to TRBJ2-2; TRBD2 aligns across 10 bases. Germline V gene sequence: CDR1 SGHVS, CDR2 FQNEAQ. V lost 4 bases to trimming and J lost 10 bases; unmatched junction nucleotides: 12. The CDR3 length is 16 residues. CDR3 loop: CASSSPSGGAPMELFF. Here the CDR3 DNA reads TGTGCCAGCAGCTCACCCAGCGGGGGGGCCCCCATGGAGCTGTTTTTT.

The CDR3 sequence is CASSPQSGTEQYF. The CDR3 nucleotides read TGTGCCAGCAGCCCTCAGTCAGGCACCGAGCAGTACTTC. This chain uses TRBV14 with TRBJ2-7; D is ambiguous. Looked up from germline, CDR1 is SGHDN and CDR2 is FVKESK. The germline V and J ends were trimmed by 4 bases and 6 bases, with 13 bases remaining between them. This CDR3 contains 13 residues.

The J gene is TRBJ1-2, the V gene TRBV18, with D tentatively TRBD1 (6 bases). Germline CDR1 reads KGHSH; CDR2 reads LQKENI. V was trimmed by 6 bases and J by 2 bases, leaving 19 bases between them. The CDR3 contains 16 residues. The CDR3 sequence is CASSQNLGGVNYGYTF. In DNA form, the CDR3 reads TGTGCCAGCTCCCAAAACCTAGGGGGAGTAAACTATGGCTACACCTTC. Supplemented by reference TRBV18 and TRBJ1-2, the full variable domain reads NAGVMQNPRHLVRRRGQEARLRCSPMKGHSHVYWYRQLPEEGLKFMVYLQKENIIDESGMPKERFSAEFPKEGPSILRIQQVVRGDSAAYFCASSQNLGGVNYGYTFGSGTRLTVV.

The sample holds one count of this clone. This chain connects TRBV3-1 (or the pseudogene TRBV3-2) to TRBJ1-3, with 7 nucleotides matching TRBD1. The CDR3 extends over 16 amino acids. The germline V gene encodes CDR1 LGHDT and CDR2 YNNKEL (reference sequence). V was pared by 0 bases and J by 4 bases, with 6 bases of the junction left unmatched. CDR3 DNA sequence: TGTGCCAGCAGCCAAGATTGGGCAGGGGGAGGAAACACCATATATTTT. Translating gives CASSQDWAGGGNTIYF.

V is TRBV7-2 and J is TRBJ2-3, with 11 bases matching TRBD1. The V gene end was trimmed by 4 bases and the J gene end by 3 bases; junction bases not matched to a gene: 6. The length of the CDR3 is 16 residues. Germline V CDR1 and CDR2: SGHTA, FQGNSA. The chain's CDR3 is CASSSSGTGGTDTQYF. The DNA of the CDR3 is TGTGCCAGCAGCTCCTCCGGGACAGGGGGGACAGATACGCAGTATTTT.

The genes are TRBV6-5 and TRBJ1-5; the match to TRBD1 covers 10 bases. The germline V gene has CDR1 MNHEY and CDR2 SVGAGI. The ends lost 6 bases at V and 9 bases at J; junction bases unmatched: 8. This CDR3 is built from 14 residues. The CDR3 region has the DNA TGTGCCAGCAGCCAACCGGGACAGGGGATGCCCCAGCATTTT. This sequence encodes CASSQPGQGMPQHF.

The gene calls are TRBV30 and TRBJ1-1; the match to TRBD1 covers 7 bases. J lost 2 bases, V lost 4 bases, and 4 bases had no gene match. This CDR3 has 13 amino acids. CDR1 and CDR2 from the germline V gene are GTSNPN and SVGIG (reference sequence). DNA of the CDR3: TGTGCCTGGATGGACAGGCCTAACACTGAAGCTTTCTTT. This encodes CAWMDRPNTEAFF.

CDR3 residues: CASSLHRVSAMNTEAFF. CDR3 in DNA: TGTGCCAGCAGCTTGCACAGGGTTTCGGCGATGAACACTGAAGCTTTCTTT. The chain carries TRBV7-8 and TRBJ1-1, with a possible D match to TRBD1 (6 bases). The CDR3 consists of 17 residues. Germline lookup yields CDR1 SGHVS and CDR2 FQNEAQ. V was cut by 3 bases and J by 0 bases, with 17 bases left in between.

V usage is TRBV7-9 and J usage is TRBJ1-3; a weak D match, TRBD1 (5 bases). In germline, CDR1 is SEHNR, CDR2 FQNEAQ (reference sequence). The CDR3 is made up of 15 amino acids. Between the trimmed V and J ends, which lost 5 bases and 6 bases, there was a span of 17 bases. The CDR3 DNA reads as TGTGCCAGCAGCCCTTATGGACAAGTCTCAAACACCATATATTTT. Translating gives CASSPYGQVSNTIYF.

The genes are TRBV28 and TRBJ2-7; D not resolved. Germline V gives CDR1 MDHEN, CDR2 SYDVKM. CDR3 length: 12 amino acids. Trimming removed 3 bases from V and 7 bases from J, with 10 bases in between. This CDR3 reads CASSFHPREQYF. The CDR3 nucleotides are TGTGCCAGCAGTTTCCACCCCCGGGAGCAGTACTTC.

The chain couples TRBV2 to TRBJ2-4; possible D gene TRBD1, 6 bases. The germline V gene encodes CDR1 SNHLY and CDR2 FYNNEI. Trimming stripped 8 bases from V and 0 bases from J, with 14 bases between. The CDR3 has 15 amino acids. The CDR3 spells CASSRTDLAKNIQYF. The CDR3 DNA reads TGTGCCAGCTCTCGGACAGACCTAGCCAAAAACATTCAGTACTTC. The full variable domain, with the rest looked up from reference TRBV2 and TRBJ2-4, is EPEVTQTPSHQVTQMGQEVILRCVPISNHLYFYWYRQILGQKVEFLVSFYNNEISEKSEIFDDQFSVERPDGSNFTLKIRSTKLEDSAMYFCASSRTDLAKNIQYFGAGTRLSVL.

The chain joins TRBV30 to TRBJ2-7, with D possibly TRBD2 on 5 matching bases. Germline V lookup: CDR1 GTSNPN, CDR2 SVGIG (reference sequence). Trimming took off 2 bases at V and 3 bases at J, with 11 bases between the two ends. This CDR3 is 13 amino acids long. Here the CDR3 reads CAWSPGIFYEQYF. The CDR3 DNA sequence: TGTGCCTGGAGTCCGGGAATCTTCTACGAGCAGTACTTC.

The chain carries TRBV7-8 and TRBJ2-3, with 11 bases identical to TRBD2. This CDR3 is 15 amino acids long. Germline assignment: CDR1 SGHVS and CDR2 FQNEAQ. V gave up 6 bases and J gave up 2 bases; unmatched junction bases: 4. CDR3 nucleotide sequence: TGTGCCAGCAGATTGACTAGCGGGGACACAGATACGCAGTATTTT. This sequence encodes CASRLTSGDTDTQYF.

The chain combines TRBV19 with TRBJ2-1, with 11 nucleotides matching TRBD2. The ends lost 5 bases at V and 4 bases at J; junction bases unmatched: 7. This CDR3 has 16 amino acids. CDR1 is LNHDA and CDR2 is SQIVND in the germline V gene (reference sequence). The CDR3 nucleotides are TGTGCCAGTAGTGGGACCGGGACTAGCGGTTACAATGAGCAGTTCTTC. It is translated as CASSGTGTSGYNEQFF.

The count of this clone is one. The V call is TRBV18, the J call TRBJ1-1; TRBD1 matches at 7 bases. With V trimmed by 6 bases and J by 11 bases, 9 bases remained unmatched. Germline V gene sequence: CDR1 KGHSH, CDR2 LQKENI. The CDR3 length is 12 residues. DNA for the CDR3: TGTGCCAGCTCGCGGGAGGGGGCTGGTGCTTTCTTT. Translated: CASSREGAGAFF.

This chain connects TRBV19 to TRBJ2-7; TRBD1 might be the D (5 bases). The CDR3 is made up of 13 amino acids. Deletions cut 11 bases from V and 1 base from J, with 15 bases between. CDR1 and CDR2 (germline): LNHDA, SQIVND (reference sequence). CDR3 DNA sequence: TGTGCCGCCCAGGGCAGGACATCCTACGAGCAGTACTTC. Residues: CAAQGRTSYEQYF.

This chain joins TRBV6-6 and TRBJ2-1, with 7 bases matching TRBD2. The CDR3 loop spans 14 amino acids. Per germline, CDR1 MNHNY and CDR2 SVGAGI (reference sequence). Trimming at V came to 10 bases and at J to 5 bases, leaving 11 bases not matched to a gene. In DNA, the CDR3 is TGTGCCACCCTCCGGGACTACGAAAACAATGAGCAGTTCTTC. It codes for CATLRDYENNEQFF.

This chain connects TRBV5-1 to TRBJ2-1; the match to TRBD2 covers 16 bases. This CDR3 contains 17 residues. Germline-derived CDR1 and CDR2 are SGHRS and YFSETQ. V lost 4 bases and J lost 8; bases outside the gene matches: 9. This CDR3 is CASSLGTSGRAWDEQFF. In DNA form, the CDR3 reads TGCGCCAGCAGCCTAGGGACTAGCGGGAGGGCGTGGGATGAGCAGTTCTTC.

This chain joins TRBV6-5 and TRBJ1-2, with a tentative D call TRBD1 (5 bases). Germline loops: CDR1 MNHEY, CDR2 SVGAGI. This CDR3 spans 15 amino acids. V lost 0 bases and J lost 8, with 16 bases in between. DNA for the CDR3: TGTGCCAGCAGTTACTCGCTTGGGGGGGTTAAGGGCTACACCTTC. It yields the protein CASSYSLGGVKGYTF.

V gene TRBV2 combines with J gene TRBJ2-1; TRBD2 might be the D (5 bases). The germline CDR1 and CDR2 sequences are SNHLY and FYNNEI. The CDR3 has 14 amino acids. V lost 4 bases and J lost 5, with 12 bases in between. The CDR3 DNA reads TGTGCCAGCAGTGTGACTAACTTCGACAATGAGCAGTTCTTC. It translates to CASSVTNFDNEQFF.

The V call is TRBV11-3, the J call TRBJ2-1; 8 nucleotides line up with TRBD2. Germline V gene sequence: CDR1 SGHNT, CDR2 YENEEA. The CDR3 runs 18 residues. The junction had 12 bases not matched to a gene; V was cut back by 1 base and J by 4 bases. The CDR3: CASSLGTSRSSNYNEQFF. CDR3 nucleotide sequence: TGTGCCAGCAGCTTAGGGACTAGCCGGTCCAGTAATTACAATGAGCAGTTCTTC.

The V call is TRBV4-3, the J call TRBJ1-1, with D hard to call. Germline assignment: CDR1 LGHNA and CDR2 YSLEER. Trimming cost V 3 bases and J 1 base, with 9 bases left between them. The CDR3 sequence is 14 residues long. The CDR3 is CASSQLTGNTEAFF. Here the CDR3 DNA reads TGCGCCAGCAGCCAGCTGACGGGGAACACTGAAGCTTTCTTT.

In the case of this clone: The junction departs from the called germline gene at one end, perhaps through a read error. The V gene is TRBV7-7, the J gene TRBJ2-1; D gene uncertain. Germline CDR1 SSHAT, CDR2 FNYEAQ (reference sequence). CDR3 length equals 14 residues. CDR3 residues: CASSPSGSWNEQFF. The CDR3 DNA follows: TGTGCTAGCAGCCCTAGTGGTAGCTGGAATGAGCAGTTCTTC. Variable domain in full (rest from reference TRBV7-7 and TRBJ2-1): GAGVSQSPRYKVTKRGQDVTLRCDPISSHATLYWYQQALGQGPEFLTYFNYEAQPDKSGLPSDRFSAERPEGSISTLTIQRTEQRDSAMYRCASSPSGSWNEQFFGPGTRLTVL.

The chain links TRBV2 to TRBJ2-6; a weak D match, TRBD1 (5 bases). Between the trimmed V and J ends, which lost 10 bases and 2 bases, there was a span of 15 bases. This CDR3 is built from 15 residues. CDR1 is SNHLY and CDR2 is FYNNEI in the germline V gene. The CDR3, as DNA: TGTGCCACCGCGTCAGGGTTCACTGGGGCCAACGTCCTGACTTTC. Amino acid sequence: CATASGFTGANVLTF.

The CDR3 nucleotides are TGTGCCAGCAGCGTAAAAGGTTGGACGGAGGCGGATACGCAGTATTTT. Translated, it gives CASSVKGWTEADTQYF. This rearrangement joins TRBV9 to TRBJ2-3; tentatively, D is TRBD2 (5 bases). The CDR3 runs to 16 residues. The germline V gene encodes CDR1 SGDLS and CDR2 YYNGEE. V gave up 1 base and J gave up 6 bases, with 18 bases separating them.

The CDR3 loop reads CASSLAGISYNEQFF. CDR3 nucleotides: TGTGCCAGCAGCTTAGCGGGAATTTCCTACAATGAGCAGTTCTTC. The rearrangement uses TRBV5-4 and TRBJ2-1; 7 bases are a match to TRBD2. The CDR3 spans 15 residues. CDR1 is SGHNT, CDR2 YYREEE, per germline (reference sequence). The J segment lost 1 base and the V segment lost 2 bases, leaving 3 bases of the junction unmatched.